This T cell receptor (beta chain) was documented in a study of brain T cells in children with intractable seizures. Only in-frame clones appear in the TCRdb table, and some are missing; sequencing was by immunoSEQ multiplex PCR. The repertoire holds 80,000 or so clones, just over 90% seen once, with more than 1.5% in the top ten. The sequenced cases were selected for having the highest brain T cell transcript signatures. At least one anti-epileptic drug was given before surgery. General study findings and limits: Viral specificity was inferred only from CDR3 similarity; HCMV serostatus was unknown.

With respect to this clone: Its target is not known.

V gave up 5 bases and J gave up 2 bases; unmatched junction bases: 5. The CDR3 runs to 14 residues. The germline gives CDR1 SEHNR, CDR2 FQNEAQ (reference sequence). The chain is built from TRBV7-9 and TRBJ2-7; 8 bases align to TRBD1. The sequences come from peripheral blood, collected at surgery. This TCR derives from a boy less than two years old with tuberous sclerosis and intractable seizures. The CDR3, as DNA: TGTGCCAGCAGCCGGGACAGGTTGACCTACGAGCAGTACTTC. It yields the protein CASSRDRLTYEQYF.